This T cell receptor (beta chain) was captured in a study of breast tumors, draining lymph nodes, adjacent tissues. The germline V gene has CDR1 LGHNA and CDR2 YSLEER. This CDR3 is built from 16 residues. V shed 4 bases, J shed 3 bases, and the junction held 7 bases outside the gene matches. TCRdb recomputed calls from the multiplex PCR reads with MiXCR, one row per CDR3 protein. The table lists about 19,000 distinct CDR3 sequences, over 40% of them singletons. Study-wide results and caveats: Data only fit, rather than demonstrated, lymph node origin of most tumor T cells.

As regards this clonotype: Its specificity is not known.

The chain couples TRBV4-3 to TRBJ2-3; TRBD2 matches 10 bases. The specimen sequenced was breast tumor tissue. This clonotype originated in a female donor with breast cancer. Some clones in this sample may be carry-over from other donors' samples. Here the CDR3 reads CASSLGTSAVTDTQYF. The DNA for the CDR3 is TGCGCCAGCAGCCTTGGGACTAGCGCGGTTACAGATACGCAGTATTTT.